A selection of T cell receptor beta chains follows, all from one sample in a study of metastatic and nonmetastatic thyroid tumors. TCRdb reassembled clones from the PCR reads with MiXCR. The sample records about 7,300 clones, approximately 18% being singletons. The material sequenced was adjacent normal tissue. Every receptor here comes from a female donor with papillary thyroid cancer or a benign thyroid nodule (not recorded which). Some clones in this sample may be carry-over from other donors' samples. Both conserved end residues are part of each CDR3. Clone size is shown for a subset of rows, as once, few, many or a class of expanded clone.

size: medium-sized
J: TRBJ1-2
V: TRBV6-2/TRBV6-3
CDR3: CASSRGQGAHPSYGYTF

size: many
J: TRBJ2-5
V: TRBV5-1
CDR3: CASSSPGLAVQETQYF

size: medium-sized
J: TRBJ2-1
V: TRBV6-1
CDR3: CASSEAGQGRNEQFF

size: -
J: TRBJ2-2
V: TRBV11-2
CDR3: CASSAGLAGGTGELFF

size: medium-sized
J: TRBJ2-7
V: TRBV6-1
CDR3: CASSPGLAGGEQYF

size: medium-sized
J: TRBJ2-5
V: TRBV19
CDR3: CASGAIQETQYF

size: medium-sized
J: TRBJ1-2
V: TRBV28
CDR3: CASSLGQGLSYTF

size: medium-sized
J: TRBJ1-1
V: TRBV5-6
CDR3: CASTQPGGNTEAFF

size: -
J: TRBJ2-1
V: TRBV18
CDR3: CASSPRNYNEQFF

size: medium-sized
J: TRBJ2-5
V: TRBV12-3/TRBV12-4
CDR3: CASTQGAETQYF

size: -
J: TRBJ2-2
V: TRBV6-1
CDR3: CASSRSPGTGTGGLFF

size: medium-sized
J: TRBJ2-7
V: TRBV20-1
CDR3: CSAPPFRGSNEQYF

size: many
J: TRBJ1-1
V: TRBV7-3
CDR3: CASTPDPGNTEAFF

size: medium-sized
J: TRBJ2-5
V: TRBV5-6
CDR3: CASGEDRLGFEAQYF

size: few
J: TRBJ2-7
V: TRBV7-2
CDR3: CASSLGTVAYEQYF

size: medium-sized
J: TRBJ2-2
V: TRBV2
CDR3: CASTGGRVNTGELFF

size: medium-sized
J: TRBJ1-6
V: TRBV3-1
CDR3: CASRVGDSPLHF

size: medium-sized
J: TRBJ2-1
V: TRBV12-3/TRBV12-4
CDR3: CASSLTSGYNEQFF

size: medium-sized
J: TRBJ2-3
V: TRBV24-1
CDR3: CATSDLGSTDTQYF

size: many
J: TRBJ2-7
V: TRBV7-9
CDR3: CASSLEGTGPLEQYF

size: many
J: TRBJ1-4
V: TRBV11-1
CDR3: CASSLQRQGAGDNEKLFF

size: -
J: TRBJ1-1
V: TRBV20-1
CDR3: CSAHDSGTGDTEAFF

size: few
J: TRBJ2-1
V: TRBV7-3
CDR3: CASSSSFGEQFF

size: medium-sized
J: TRBJ2-3
V: TRBV5-1
CDR3: CASSPEQVSRSDTQYF

size: many
J: TRBJ1-2
V: TRBV10-3
CDR3: CAISEEFYYGYTF

size: -
J: TRBJ2-7
V: TRBV28
CDR3: CASSHYYEQYF

size: once
J: TRBJ2-7
V: TRBV11-2
CDR3: CASSLVGVRTSFSYEQYF

size: many
J: TRBJ1-5
V: TRBV19
CDR3: CASSSASYGVRNQPQHF

size: many
J: TRBJ1-1
V: TRBV18
CDR3: CASSPDFTEAFF

size: medium-sized
J: TRBJ2-7
V: TRBV4-1
CDR3: CASSQATGTGDYEQYF

size: -
J: TRBJ2-1
V: TRBV5-4
CDR3: CASSLTGGPSNEQFF

size: many
J: TRBJ2-5
V: TRBV12-3/TRBV12-4
CDR3: CASTQGTSGPWETQYF

size: many
J: TRBJ2-1
V: TRBV19
CDR3: CASSPSDSGRVNEQFF

size: medium-sized
J: TRBJ2-7
V: TRBV5-1
CDR3: CASSGTVTYEQYF

size: medium-sized
J: TRBJ2-1
V: TRBV11-2
CDR3: CASNTLPGESSNEQFF

size: -
J: TRBJ2-3
V: TRBV12-3/TRBV12-4
CDR3: CASRAGGPVDTQYF

size: few
J: TRBJ2-7
V: TRBV28
CDR3: CASSWPPNSGCVEQYF

size: few
J: TRBJ1-5
V: TRBV6-1
CDR3: CASSDPHPQHF

size: many
J: TRBJ1-1
V: TRBV18
CDR3: CASSPTQNTEAFF

size: many
J: TRBJ2-3
V: TRBV15
CDR3: CATSSIQWISGTDTQYF

size: -
J: TRBJ2-7
V: TRBV6-1
CDR3: CASSLGQELGEQYF

size: medium-sized
J: TRBJ1-6
V: TRBV12-3/TRBV12-4
CDR3: CASRLQGPNSPLHF

size: -
J: TRBJ2-3
V: TRBV7-2
CDR3: CASADNTDTQCF

size: medium-sized
J: TRBJ1-1
V: TRBV7-2
CDR3: CASSLEGTTNTEAFF

size: medium-sized
J: TRBJ1-5
V: TRBV27
CDR3: CASSLSGYSNQPQHF

size: -
J: TRBJ1-5
V: TRBV11-2
CDR3: CASSLGQGGAYSNQPQHF

size: -
J: TRBJ1-1
V: TRBV30
CDR3: CAWGTGDTEAFF

size: -
J: TRBJ1-1
V: TRBV5-6
CDR3: CASSLFPGTHEAFF

size: -
J: TRBJ2-3
V: TRBV20-1
CDR3: CSARASGRARDTQYF

size: medium-sized
J: TRBJ2-1
V: TRBV6-5
CDR3: CASSYSIWGNEQFF

size: -
J: TRBJ1-2
V: TRBV19
CDR3: CASQTGNYGYTF

size: medium-sized
J: TRBJ2-1
V: TRBV12-5
CDR3: CASGRGQGNHEQFF